This record looks at one T cell receptor (beta chain) sequence and its context. Its antigen is not known. The CDR3 runs to 19 residues. Trimming cost V 0 bases and J 1 base; bases outside gene matches: 10. The germline V gene has CDR1 MNHEY and CDR2 SVGEGT. This entry belongs to a study of human T cells and chemical hapten exposure. Study context: Minor pooled library volume differences mainly drove per-sample TCR yield variation.

Single cDNA molecules in the library carried unique molecular identifiers attached during preparation. Per the authors' pipeline: The number of TCRs in each sample had a median of approximately 99,000 and spanned about 20,000 to 690,600. TCRdb passed the 5' RACE reads through MiXCR, listing each CDR3 protein once. It is TCRdb's table, rather than the study itself, that gives the V and J calls and clone size. The sample yields around 140,000 distinct CDR3 sequences, over 3.5% seen once. The study's findings and limits: Sensitizing with DPC caused no change in TCRs above 1 in 1000 frequency.

From whole blood left unfractionated, total RNA was extracted. The rearrangement uses TRBV6-2 or TRBV6-3 and TRBJ1-1; 11 nucleotides agree with TRBD1. This TCR derives from a female donor in good health. CDR3 nucleotide sequence: TGTGCCAGCAGTTACTCGACTGGGACAGGGGGATCGACGAACACTGAAGCTTTCTTT. Its translation is CASSYSTGTGGSTNTEAFF.